This record looks at one TCR beta chain sequence and its context. Trimming stripped 0 bases from V and 2 bases from J, with 5 bases between. The CDR3 has 15 residues. Per germline, CDR1 MNHEY and CDR2 SVGAGI. In the original analysis: Estimation of nucleated cell counts relied on the amplification of reference gene primers. TCRdb keeps only in-frame clones here, not all; method: immunoSEQ multiplex PCR. For V, J and clone size, that table is used; D and trimming come from the DNA. Among 200,000 to 250,000 clones listed, around 87% were seen once. The data were taken from a study of blood T cell repertoires in COVID-19. The overall study: Acute-phase and convalescent COVID-19 samples originated in the United States, Italy and Spain.

In terms of age and location, participants ranged from roughly 18 to 90 years and lived in about two dozen US areas. Grouping used clinical history reported by participants in a survey and questionnaire. Sequenced input: PBMCs or T cells enriched from blood (not recorded which). The rearrangement uses TRBV6-5 and TRBJ2-6, with a tentative D call TRBD2 (5 bases). This clonotype originated in a woman under 30 in a cohort exposed to, infected with or recovered from COVID-19 (not recorded which). Here the CDR3 DNA reads TGTGCCAGCAGTTACTCGAGGGCTGGGGCCAACGTCCTGACTTTC. It yields the protein CASSYSRAGANVLTF.